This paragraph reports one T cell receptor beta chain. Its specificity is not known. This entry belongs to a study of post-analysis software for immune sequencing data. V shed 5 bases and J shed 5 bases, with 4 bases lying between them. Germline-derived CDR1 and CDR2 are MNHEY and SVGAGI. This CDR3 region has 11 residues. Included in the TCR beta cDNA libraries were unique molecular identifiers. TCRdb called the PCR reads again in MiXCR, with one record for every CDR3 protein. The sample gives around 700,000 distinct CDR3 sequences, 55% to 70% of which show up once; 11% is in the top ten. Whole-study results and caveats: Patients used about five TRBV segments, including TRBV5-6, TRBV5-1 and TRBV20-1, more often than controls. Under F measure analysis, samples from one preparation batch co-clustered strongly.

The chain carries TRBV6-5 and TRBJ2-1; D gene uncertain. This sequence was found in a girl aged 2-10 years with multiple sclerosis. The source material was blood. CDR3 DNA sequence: TGTGCCAGCAGTAAAAACAATGAGCAGTTCTTC. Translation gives CASSKNNEQFF.